What follows are 4 T cell receptor beta chains derived from one specimen sequenced in a study of blood T cell repertoires in COVID-19. Only in-frame clones appear in the TCRdb table, and some are missing; sequencing was by immunoSEQ multiplex PCR. The sample has approximately 94,000 clones, about 85% seen once. Sample: peripheral blood. The origin of the receptors is a human donor in a cohort sampled during active COVID-19.

V is TRBV29-1 and J is TRBJ1-1, with D maybe TRBD1 (6 bases). Trimming took off 4 bases at V and 4 bases at J, with 13 bases between the two ends. There are 13 residues in the CDR3. Germline assignment: CDR1 SQVTM and CDR2 ANQGSEA. CDR3 nucleotides: TGCAGCGTTGGACACAGGGCATCCACTGAAGCTTTCTTT. Protein: CSVGHRASTEAFF. The full variable domain, rest sourced from reference TRBV29-1 and TRBJ1-1, is SAVISQKPSRDICQRGTSLTIQCQVDSQVTMMFWYRQQPGQSLTLIATANQGSEATYESGFVIDKFPISRPNLTFSTLTVSNMSPEDSSIYLCSVGHRASTEAFFGQGTRLTVV.

J is TRBJ2-2 and V is TRBV11-2; 9 positions match TRBD1. Unmatched junction bases numbered 6, after V lost 2 bases and J lost 5 bases. The CDR3 is 16 residues long. Germline V gene sequence: CDR1 SGHAT, CDR2 FQNNGV. CDR3 bases: TGTGCCAGCAGCTTAAAGGGACAGGGTTGGACCGGGGAGCTGTTTTTT. Translated, it gives CASSLKGQGWTGELFF.

This chain joins TRBV27 and TRBJ1-2; a possible D gene is TRBD1 (5 bases). The CDR3 spans 13 residues. Trimming took 2 bases from V and 5 from J, leaving 9 bases between them. Germline-derived CDR1 and CDR2 are MNHEY and SMNVEV (reference sequence). CDR3 sequence: CASSLRAGYGYTF. The CDR3 bases are TGTGCCAGCAGTTTACGGGCAGGGTATGGCTACACCTTC.

The chain has TRBV6-5 and TRBJ1-3; 10 bases align to TRBD1. V gave up 5 bases and J gave up 4 bases; unmatched junction bases: 5. Germline lookup yields CDR1 MNHEY and CDR2 SVGAGI. The CDR3 is 15 amino acids. The CDR3 nucleotides are TGTGCCAGCAGTCGACAGGGGGCGGGAGGAAACACCATATATTTT. Its translation: CASSRQGAGGNTIYF.